This TCR beta chain was recorded in a study of CD8 T cells in Susac syndrome. RNA was extracted with the RNeasy kit, and a quantity of about 0.45 to 1 ug was reverse transcribed using random hexamers. Via MiXCR, TCRdb re-called the immunoSEQ multiplex PCR reads, giving one row per CDR3 protein. The table lists approximately 170,000 distinct CDR3 sequences, 92% of them singletons. Germline values: CDR1 LGHDT, CDR2 YNNKEL (reference sequence). The length of the CDR3 is 14 residues. V shed 1 base and J shed 0 bases, with 7 bases lying between them. The sample taken for sequencing was CD4+ T cells from PBMCs. The sequence was collected from a human donor in good health. V usage is TRBV3-1 and J usage is TRBJ2-7, with D uncertain. CDR3 loop: CASSQARYSYEQYF. CDR3 bases: TGTGCCAGCAGCCAAGCCCGTTACTCCTACGAGCAGTACTTC.